This T cell receptor beta chain derives from a study of T cell repertoires in cytomegalovirus infection. Germline CDR1 reads SGHRS; CDR2 reads YFSETQ. Trimming took 2 bases from V and 0 from J, leaving 8 bases between them. The CDR3 consists of 15 residues. Each CDR3 protein gets one entry after TCRdb re-called the reads with MiXCR. Altogether around 310,000 distinct CDR3 sequences are present, about a sixth being singletons, with the ten largest covering approximately 12%. The rearrangement links TRBV5-1 to TRBJ2-2, with a weak D call TRBD2 (6 bases). The material sequenced was PBMCs. This receptor was obtained from a human donor in good health (CMV status not recorded). Some clones in this sample may be carry-over from other donors' samples. CDR3 amino acids: CASSFRDSNTGELFF. In DNA form, the CDR3 reads TGCGCCAGCAGCTTCAGGGACTCGAACACCGGGGAGCTGTTTTTT.